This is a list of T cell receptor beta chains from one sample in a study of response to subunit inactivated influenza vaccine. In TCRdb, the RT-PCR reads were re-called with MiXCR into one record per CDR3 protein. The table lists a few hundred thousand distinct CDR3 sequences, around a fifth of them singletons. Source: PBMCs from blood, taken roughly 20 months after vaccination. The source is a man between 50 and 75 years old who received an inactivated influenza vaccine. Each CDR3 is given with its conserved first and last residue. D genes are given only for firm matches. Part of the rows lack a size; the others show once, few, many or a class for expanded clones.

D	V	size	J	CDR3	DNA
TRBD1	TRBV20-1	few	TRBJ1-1	CSATTGGNTEAFF	TGCAGTGCGACTACAGGGGGCAACACTGAAGCTTTCTTT
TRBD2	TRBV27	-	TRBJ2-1	CASSGLAGGETEQFF	TGTGCCAGCAGCGGACTAGCGGGAGGAGAGACTGAGCAGTTCTTC
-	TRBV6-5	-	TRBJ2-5	CASSYSGGLLETQYF	TGTGCCAGCAGTTACTCTGGGGGATTGTTAGAGACCCAGTACTTC
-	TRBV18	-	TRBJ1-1	CASSPEMNTEAFF	TGTGCCAGCTCACCTGAGATGAACACTGAAGCTTTCTTT
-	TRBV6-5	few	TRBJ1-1	CASRSSYTEAFF	TGTGCCAGCAGAAGCTCATACACTGAAGCTTTCTTT
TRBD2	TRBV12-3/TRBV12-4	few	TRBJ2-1	CASSLGSGGYNEQFF	TGTGCCAGCAGTTTGGGTAGCGGGGGGTACAATGAGCAGTTCTTC
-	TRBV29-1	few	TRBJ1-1	CSVVGRPGAFF	TGCAGCGTGGTGGGACGTCCCGGGGCTTTCTTT
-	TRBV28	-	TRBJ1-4	CASSPLMGEKLFF	TGTGCCAGCAGCCCATTGATGGGTGAAAAACTGTTTTTT
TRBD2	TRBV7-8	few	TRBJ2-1	CASSPGRLAGWYEQFF	TGTGCCAGCAGCCCTGGGAGGCTAGCGGGTTGGTATGAGCAGTTCTTC
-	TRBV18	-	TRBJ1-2	CASSPPVGVRVSGYTF	TGTGCCAGCTCACCACCTGTCGGGGTACGGGTGTCTGGCTACACCTTC
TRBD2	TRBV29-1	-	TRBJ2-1	CSVEIAGDTYNEQFF	TGCAGCGTTGAAATAGCGGGAGATACCTACAATGAGCAGTTCTTC
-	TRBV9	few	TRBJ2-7	CASSVAASVTYEQYF	TGTGCCAGCAGCGTAGCGGCTAGCGTAACCTACGAGCAGTACTTC
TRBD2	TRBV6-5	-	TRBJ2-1	CASSYPLTGGRNEQFF	TGTGCCAGCAGTTATCCCCTCACGGGAGGCAGAAATGAGCAGTTCTTC
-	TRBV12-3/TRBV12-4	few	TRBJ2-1	CASSPRAEQFF	TGTGCCAGCAGTCCCAGAGCGGAGCAGTTCTTC
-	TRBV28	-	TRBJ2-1	CASTTPAFGRGSYNEQFF	TGTGCCAGCACCACCCCCGCGTTCGGGCGCGGCTCCTACAATGAGCAGTTCTTC
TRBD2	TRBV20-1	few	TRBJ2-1	CSARGLAGGEQFF	TGCAGTGCTAGAGGACTAGCGGGGGGTGAGCAGTTCTTC
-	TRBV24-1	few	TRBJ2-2	CATSDSAQTVTGELFF	TGTGCCACCAGTGATTCCGCCCAGACAGTCACCGGGGAGCTGTTTTTT
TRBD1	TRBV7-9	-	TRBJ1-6	CASSYPGTGNSPLHF	TGTGCCAGCAGCTACCCCGGGACAGGGAACTCACCCCTCCACTTT
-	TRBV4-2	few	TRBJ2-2	CASSQDPGANTGELFF	TGTGCCAGCAGCCAAGATCCGGGGGCGAATACCGGGGAGCTGTTTTTT
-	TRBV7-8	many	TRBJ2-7	CASSLGDAAEQYF	TGTGCCAGCAGCTTAGGGGACGCGGCAGAGCAGTACTTC
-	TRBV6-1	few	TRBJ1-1	CATATGRMNTEAFF	TGTGCCACCGCGACAGGTCGCATGAACACTGAAGCTTTCTTT
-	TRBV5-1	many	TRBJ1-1	CASRERGMNTEAFF	TGCGCCAGCAGAGAACGGGGAATGAACACTGAAGCTTTCTTT
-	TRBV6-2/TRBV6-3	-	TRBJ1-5	CASSPILGHSPHQPQHF	TGTGCCAGCAGTCCCATTCTGGGACACTCACCCCATCAGCCCCAGCATTTT
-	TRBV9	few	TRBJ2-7	CASSVVEMPAPLYEQYF	TGTGCCAGCAGCGTAGTAGAGATGCCCGCCCCGCTTTACGAGCAGTACTTC
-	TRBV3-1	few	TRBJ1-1	CASSQEGFRGPFF	TGTGCCAGCAGCCAAGAAGGTTTCAGGGGACCTTTCTTT
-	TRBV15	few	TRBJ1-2	CATSRDQVPNLPYTF	TGTGCCACCAGCAGAGATCAAGTGCCGAACCTACCTTACACCTTC
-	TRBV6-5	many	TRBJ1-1	CASSYEGRAFF	TGTGCCAGCAGTTACGAGGGGAGAGCTTTCTTT
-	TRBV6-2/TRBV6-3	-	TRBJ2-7	CASSYWDTYEQYF	TGTGCCAGCAGTTACTGGGATACCTACGAGCAGTACTTC
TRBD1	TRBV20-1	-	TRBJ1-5	CSAEDRHQPQHF	TGCAGTGCCGAGGACAGGCATCAGCCCCAGCATTTT
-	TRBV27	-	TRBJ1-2	CASSFQYRNGGYTF	TGTGCCAGCAGTTTTCAATACCGAAACGGGGGCTACACCTTC
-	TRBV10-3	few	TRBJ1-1	CAISASIDTEAFF	TGTGCCATCAGTGCCTCGATCGACACTGAAGCTTTCTTT
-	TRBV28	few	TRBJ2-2	CASSPFWDNTGELFF	TGTGCCAGCAGTCCCTTTTGGGATAACACCGGGGAGCTGTTTTTT
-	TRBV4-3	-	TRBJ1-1	CASSQNRFEDTEAFF	TGCGCCAGCAGCCAAAACAGGTTTGAGGACACTGAAGCTTTCTTT
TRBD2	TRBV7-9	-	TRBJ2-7	CASSLGLAGGIDEQYF	TGTGCCAGCAGCTTAGGACTAGCGGGAGGGATCGACGAGCAGTACTTC
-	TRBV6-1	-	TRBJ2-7	CASSVTVPYEQYF	TGTGCCAGCAGTGTAACAGTTCCCTACGAGCAGTACTTC
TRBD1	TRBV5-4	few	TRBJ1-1	CASSRRDRETEAFF	TGTGCCAGCAGCCGACGGGACAGGGAGACTGAAGCTTTCTTT
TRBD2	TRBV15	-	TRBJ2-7	CATSRLGEGYEQYF	TGTGCCACCAGCAGGCTTGGGGAGGGCTACGAGCAGTACTTC
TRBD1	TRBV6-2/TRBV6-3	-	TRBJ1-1	CASRWTGVTEAFF	TGTGCCAGCAGATGGACAGGAGTCACTGAAGCTTTCTTT
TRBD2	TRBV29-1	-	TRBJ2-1	CSASPRGSGGRIYNEQFF	TGCAGCGCTTCCCCCAGGGGTAGCGGGGGCCGCATATACAATGAGCAGTTCTTC
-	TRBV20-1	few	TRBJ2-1	CSAKRGSAYNEQFF	TGCAGTGCCAAAAGGGGGTCAGCCTACAATGAGCAGTTCTTC
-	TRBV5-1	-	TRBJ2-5	CASSLEQETQYF	TGCGCCAGCAGCTTGGAACAAGAGACCCAGTACTTC
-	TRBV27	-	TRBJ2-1	CASSLHSASSYNEQFF	TGTGCCAGCAGTCTACATAGCGCCAGCTCCTACAATGAGCAGTTCTTC
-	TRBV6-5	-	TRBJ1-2	CASSSYREPINYGYTF	TGTGCCAGCAGTTCCTACCGGGAGCCGATTAACTATGGCTACACCTTC
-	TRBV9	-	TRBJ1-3	CASSVDLSKGNTIYF	TGTGCCAGCAGCGTAGACCTATCTAAGGGAAACACCATATATTTT
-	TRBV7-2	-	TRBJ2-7	CASSLAGGRYEQYF	TGTGCCAGCAGCTTAGCAGGAGGGAGGTACGAGCAGTACTTC
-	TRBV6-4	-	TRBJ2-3	CASSAWADLRTDTQYF	TGTGCCAGCAGTGCTTGGGCGGATCTACGCACAGATACGCAGTATTTT
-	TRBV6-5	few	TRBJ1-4	CASSYRGIANEKLFF	TGTGCCAGCAGTTACAGGGGAATAGCTAATGAAAAACTGTTTTTT
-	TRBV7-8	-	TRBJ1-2	CASSPRAGAGYTF	TGTGCCAGCAGCCCCCGGGCAGGGGCTGGCTACACCTTC
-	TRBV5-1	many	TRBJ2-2	CASSSPGLRITSNTGELFF	TGCGCCAGCAGCTCCCCGGGACTGAGGATTACCTCGAACACCGGGGAGCTGTTTTTT
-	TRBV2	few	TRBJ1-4	CASKRAATNEKLFF	TGTGCCAGCAAGAGGGCGGCAACTAATGAAAAACTGTTTTTT